Sequencing of this T cell receptor beta chain was carried out in a study of blood T cell repertoires in COVID-19. Study-wide background: The samples span acute and convalescent COVID-19 from the United States, Italy and Spain.

Sequencing used immunoSEQ multiplex PCR; TCRdb keeps in-frame clones, though not all of them. The sample includes some 170,000 clones, roughly 90% seen only once; the top ten take 1.2%. This clone was recorded only once. V lost 3 bases and J lost 2, with 9 bases in between. CDR1 SGHTS and CDR2 YDEGEE come from the germline V gene. The length of the CDR3 is 14 residues. The sequence was obtained from a human donor with acute COVID-19. The donor label of this sample is uncertain. The sequenced sample was PBMCs or T cells enriched from blood (not recorded which). The chain uses TRBV5-8 and TRBJ1-5, with unresolved D. In DNA, the CDR3 is TGTGCCAGCAGCTCGGGATTGGGCAATCAGCCCCAGCATTTT. Translated: CASSSGLGNQPQHF.